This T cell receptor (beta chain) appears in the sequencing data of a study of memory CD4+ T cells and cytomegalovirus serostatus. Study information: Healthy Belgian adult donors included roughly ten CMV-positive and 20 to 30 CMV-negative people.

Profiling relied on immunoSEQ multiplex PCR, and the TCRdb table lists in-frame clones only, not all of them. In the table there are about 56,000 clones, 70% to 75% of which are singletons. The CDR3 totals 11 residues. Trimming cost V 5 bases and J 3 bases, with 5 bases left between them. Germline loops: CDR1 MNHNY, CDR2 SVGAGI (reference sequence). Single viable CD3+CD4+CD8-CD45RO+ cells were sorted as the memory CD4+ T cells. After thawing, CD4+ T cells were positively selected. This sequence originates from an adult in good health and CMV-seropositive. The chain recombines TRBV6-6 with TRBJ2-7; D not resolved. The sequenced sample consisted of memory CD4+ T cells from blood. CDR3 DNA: TGTGCCAGCAGTCACCACTACGAGCAGTACTTC. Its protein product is CASSHHYEQYF.